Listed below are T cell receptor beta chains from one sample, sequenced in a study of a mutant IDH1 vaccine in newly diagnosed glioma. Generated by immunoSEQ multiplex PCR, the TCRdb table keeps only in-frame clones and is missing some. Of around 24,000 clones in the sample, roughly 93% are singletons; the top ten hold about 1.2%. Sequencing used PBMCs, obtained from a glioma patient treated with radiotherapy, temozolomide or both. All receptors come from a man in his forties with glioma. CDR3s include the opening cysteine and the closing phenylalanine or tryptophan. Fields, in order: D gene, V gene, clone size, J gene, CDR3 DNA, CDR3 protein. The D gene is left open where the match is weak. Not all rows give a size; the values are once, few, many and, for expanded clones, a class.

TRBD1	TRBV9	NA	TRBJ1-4	TGTGCCAGCAGCGTAACGCCGGGACAGGGAGAAAAACTGTTTTTT	CASSVTPGQGEKLFF
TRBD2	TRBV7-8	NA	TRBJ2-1	TGTGCCAGCAGCTTAGGGGGCGGGGGGGCTTTGGTTGAGCAGTTCTTC	CASSLGGGGALVEQFF
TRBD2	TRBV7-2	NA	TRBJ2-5	TGTGCCAGCAGCTTAGGAAGGACTAGCGGGAGCGGGGAGACCCAGTACTTC	CASSLGRTSGSGETQYF
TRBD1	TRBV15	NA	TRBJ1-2	TGTGCCACCAGCAGGGTCGACAGGGGCAATGGCTACACCTTC	CATSRVDRGNGYTF
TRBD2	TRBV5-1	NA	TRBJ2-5	TGCGCCAGCAGCCAGTTAGCGGGAGAAGAGACCCAGTACTTC	CASSQLAGEETQYF
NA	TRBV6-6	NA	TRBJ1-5	TGTGCCAGCAGACCCGGGGGCAGCAATCAGCCCCAGCATTTT	CASRPGGSNQPQHF
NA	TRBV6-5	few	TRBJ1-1	TGTGCCAGCACCCACGGGGGATTCGCTTTCTTT	CASTHGGFAFF
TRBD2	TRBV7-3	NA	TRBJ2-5	TGTGCCAGCAGCTTCCGCGGGACTACGCAAGAGACCCAGTACTTC	CASSFRGTTQETQYF
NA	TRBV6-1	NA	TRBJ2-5	TGTGCCAGCATAGTATCTAGCCGTTGGCAAGAGACCCAGTACTTC	CASIVSSRWQETQYF
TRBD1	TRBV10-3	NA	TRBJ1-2	TGTGCCATCAGTAAAGGGACAGCTAACTATGGCTACACCTTC	CAISKGTANYGYTF
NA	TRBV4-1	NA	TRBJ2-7	TGCGCCAGCAGCCAAGCTGGGGTCGAGCAGTACTTC	CASSQAGVEQYF
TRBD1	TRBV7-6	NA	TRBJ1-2	TGTGCCAGCAGCTTAGGGGGGGGACAGGGGCTCTATGGCTACACCTTC	CASSLGGGQGLYGYTF
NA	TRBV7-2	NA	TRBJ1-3	TGTGCCAGCAGCTTAGACCCCGGGTTTGGAAACACCATATATTTT	CASSLDPGFGNTIYF
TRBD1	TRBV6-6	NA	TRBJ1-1	TGTGCCAGCAGTTACTCTTGGGACAGGGTAACTGAAGCTTTCTTT	CASSYSWDRVTEAFF
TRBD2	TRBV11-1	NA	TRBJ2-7	TGTGCCAGCAGCTCGGGGACTAGCGGGTTCTCCTACGAGCAGTACTTC	CASSSGTSGFSYEQYF
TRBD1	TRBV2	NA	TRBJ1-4	TGTGCCAGCAGTGGCGGACAGGGGGCCCTTCAAAAACTGTTTTTT	CASSGGQGALQKLFF
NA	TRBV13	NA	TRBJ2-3	TGTGCCAGCAGCCTCCGGCCGGGGGCCCCAGATACGCAGTATTTT	CASSLRPGAPDTQYF
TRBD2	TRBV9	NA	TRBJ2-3	TGTGCCAGCAGCCGACTAGCGGGTACAGATACGCAGTATTTT	CASSRLAGTDTQYF
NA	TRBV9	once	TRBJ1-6	TGTGCCAGCAGCGTATTGACGGGGGGGAATTCACCCCTCCACTTT	CASSVLTGGNSPLHF
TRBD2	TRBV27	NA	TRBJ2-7	TGTGCCAGTGCAAAGGGCGGGGGCTACGAGCAGTACTTC	CASAKGGGYEQYF